This TCR beta chain was captured by sequencing in a study of naive and memory T cell subsets. Ten or more counts support this clonotype. This CDR3 comprises 13 residues. V was shortened by 7 bases and J by 1 base, with 10 bases between the two germline ends. Germline V gives CDR1 MNHEY, CDR2 SVGAGI. An equimolar mix of two oligonucleotides served as the beta constant-region primer for TRBC1 and TRBC2. A 12-nucleotide UMI and the SP2 primer were added to the cDNA 3' end by oligonucleotide ligation. TCRdb itself ran the UMI-ligation and nested PCR reads through MiXCR, one entry per CDR3 protein. The data contain about 90,000 distinct CDR3 sequences, roughly 7% of them seen just once; the ten biggest clones take up over 1.5%.

This clonotype was sampled from a human donor in good health. The chain has TRBV6-5 and TRBJ1-1; D is perhaps TRBD1 (6 bases). Specimen: central memory CD4+ T cells from blood. The CDR3 protein is CASKLQGNTEAFF. CDR3 DNA: TGTGCCAGCAAATTACAGGGGAACACTGAAGCTTTCTTT.